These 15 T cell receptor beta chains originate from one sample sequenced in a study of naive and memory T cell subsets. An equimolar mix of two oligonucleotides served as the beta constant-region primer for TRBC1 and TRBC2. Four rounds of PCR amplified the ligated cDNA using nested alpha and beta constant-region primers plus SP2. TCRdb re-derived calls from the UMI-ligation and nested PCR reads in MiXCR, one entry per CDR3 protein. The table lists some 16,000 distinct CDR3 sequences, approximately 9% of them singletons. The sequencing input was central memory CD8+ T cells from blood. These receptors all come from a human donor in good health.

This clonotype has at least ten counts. In DNA, the CDR3 is TGTGCCAGCAGCCCACTCCTAGCGCCCTATGAGCAGTTCTTC. It encodes CASSPLLAPYEQFF. The chain links TRBV7-7 to TRBJ2-1, with D possibly matching TRBD2 (6 bases). V was clipped by 5 bases and J by 8 bases, with 16 bases between them. Looked up from germline, CDR1 is SSHAT and CDR2 is FNYEAQ (reference sequence). This CDR3 is 14 amino acids long.

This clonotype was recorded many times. The CDR3 loop reads CSASLGSVADTQYF. Here the CDR3 DNA reads TGCAGTGCTAGTCTCGGTTCTGTTGCTGATACGCAGTATTTT. The genes are TRBV20-1 and TRBJ2-3, with unresolved D. Germline V lookup: CDR1 DFQATT, CDR2 SNEGSKA (reference sequence). V was cut by 3 bases and J by 6 bases, with 16 bases left in between. There are 14 residues in the CDR3.

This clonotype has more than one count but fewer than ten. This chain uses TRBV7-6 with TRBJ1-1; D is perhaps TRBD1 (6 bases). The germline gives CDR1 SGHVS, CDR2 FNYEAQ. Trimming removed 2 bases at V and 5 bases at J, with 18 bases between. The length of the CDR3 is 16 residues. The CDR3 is CASSLNELGAGTEAFF. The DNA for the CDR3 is TGTGCCAGCAGCTTAAACGAATTGGGGGCTGGGACTGAAGCTTTCTTT.

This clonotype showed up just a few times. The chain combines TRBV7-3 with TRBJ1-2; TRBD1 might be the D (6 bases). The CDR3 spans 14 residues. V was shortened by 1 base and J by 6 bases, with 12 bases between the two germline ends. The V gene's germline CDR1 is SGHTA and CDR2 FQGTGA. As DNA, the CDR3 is TGTGCCAGCAGCTTAATGGCAGGGGTCGATGGCTACACCTTC. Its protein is CASSLMAGVDGYTF.

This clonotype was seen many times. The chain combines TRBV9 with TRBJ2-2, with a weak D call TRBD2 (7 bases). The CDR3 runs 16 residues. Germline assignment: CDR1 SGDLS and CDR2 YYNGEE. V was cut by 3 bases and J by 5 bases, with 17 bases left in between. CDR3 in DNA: TGTGCCAGCAGCGCGGGGGGCGGGGGACTTACCGGGGAGCTGTTTTTT. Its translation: CASSAGGGGLTGELFF.

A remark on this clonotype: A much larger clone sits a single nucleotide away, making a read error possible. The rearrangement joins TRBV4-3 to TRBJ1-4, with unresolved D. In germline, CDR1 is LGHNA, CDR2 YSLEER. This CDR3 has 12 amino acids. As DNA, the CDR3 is TGCGCCGGCAGCCAAGCAGACGGAAAACTGTTTTTT. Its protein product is CAGSQADGKLFF.

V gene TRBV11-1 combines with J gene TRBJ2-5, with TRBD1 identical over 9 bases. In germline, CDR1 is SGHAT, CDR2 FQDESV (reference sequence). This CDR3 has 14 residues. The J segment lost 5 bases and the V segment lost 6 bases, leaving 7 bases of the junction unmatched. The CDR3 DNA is TGTGCCAGCAGTTGGGACAGGGTGGAGGAGACCCAGTACTTC. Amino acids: CASSWDRVEETQYF. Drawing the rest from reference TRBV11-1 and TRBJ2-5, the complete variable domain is EAEVAQSPRYKITEKSQAVAFWCDPISGHATLYWYRQILGQGPELLVQFQDESVVDDSQLPKDRFSAERLKGVDSTLKIQPAELGDSAMYLCASSWDRVEETQYFGPGTRLLVL.

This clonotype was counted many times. The CDR3 is CSARAPGQDYEQYF. CDR3 DNA: TGCAGTGCTAGAGCCCCCGGGCAGGATTACGAGCAGTACTTC. The chain joins TRBV20-1 to TRBJ2-7; D is ambiguous. Trimming removed 1 base from V and 4 bases from J, with 14 bases in between. Germline-derived CDR1 and CDR2 are DFQATT and SNEGSKA (reference sequence). This CDR3 has 14 amino acids.

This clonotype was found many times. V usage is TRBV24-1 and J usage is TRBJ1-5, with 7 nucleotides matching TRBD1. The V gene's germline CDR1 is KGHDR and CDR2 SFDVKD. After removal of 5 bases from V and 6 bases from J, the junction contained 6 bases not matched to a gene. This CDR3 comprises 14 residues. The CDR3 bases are TGTGCCACCAGTGCTCAGGGGGAGGCTCAGCCCCAGCATTTT. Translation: CATSAQGEAQPQHF.

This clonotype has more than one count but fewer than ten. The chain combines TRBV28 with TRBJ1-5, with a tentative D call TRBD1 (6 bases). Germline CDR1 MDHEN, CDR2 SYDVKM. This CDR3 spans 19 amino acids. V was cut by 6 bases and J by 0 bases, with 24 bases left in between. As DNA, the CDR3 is TGTGCCAGCAGCCAAGGGCCGCGGACAGCCGATTATAGCAATCAGCCCCAGCATTTT. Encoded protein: CASSQGPRTADYSNQPQHF.

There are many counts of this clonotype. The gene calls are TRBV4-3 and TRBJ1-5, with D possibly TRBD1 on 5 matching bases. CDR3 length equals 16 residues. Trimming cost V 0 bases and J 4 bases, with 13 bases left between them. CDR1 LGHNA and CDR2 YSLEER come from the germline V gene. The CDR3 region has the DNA TGCGCCAGCAGCCAAGATTTAGCCGACAGAAATCAGCCCCAGCATTTT. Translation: CASSQDLADRNQPQHF.

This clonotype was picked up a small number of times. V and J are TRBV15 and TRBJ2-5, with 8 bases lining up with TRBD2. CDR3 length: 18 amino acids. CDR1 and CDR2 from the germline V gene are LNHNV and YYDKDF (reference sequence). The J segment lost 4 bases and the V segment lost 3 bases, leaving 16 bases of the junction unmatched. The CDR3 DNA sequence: TGTGCCACCAGCAGCAACCCCTCCCCGTCGAGCGGGGGAGAGACCCAGTACTTC. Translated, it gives CATSSNPSPSSGGETQYF.

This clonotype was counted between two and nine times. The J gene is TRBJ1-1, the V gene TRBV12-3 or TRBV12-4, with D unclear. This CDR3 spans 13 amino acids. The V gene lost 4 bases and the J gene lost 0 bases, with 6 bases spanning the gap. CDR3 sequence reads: CASSYVLNTEAFF. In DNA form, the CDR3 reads TGTGCCAGCAGTTACGTGCTGAACACTGAAGCTTTCTTT.

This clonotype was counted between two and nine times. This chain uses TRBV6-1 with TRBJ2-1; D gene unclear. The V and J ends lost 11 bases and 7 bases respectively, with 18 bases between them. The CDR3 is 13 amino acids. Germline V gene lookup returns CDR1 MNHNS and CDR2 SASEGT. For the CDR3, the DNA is TGTGCCCACCAGACGGGTGATCGGAATGAGCAGTTCTTC. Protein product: CAHQTGDRNEQFF.

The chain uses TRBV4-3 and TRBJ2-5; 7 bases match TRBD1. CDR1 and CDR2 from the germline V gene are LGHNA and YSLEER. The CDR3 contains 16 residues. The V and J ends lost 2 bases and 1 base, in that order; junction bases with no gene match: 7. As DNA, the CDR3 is TGCGCCAGCAGCCAAAGTACCAGGGGGATCCAAGAGACCCAGTACTTC. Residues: CASSQSTRGIQETQYF.